A single sample gave rise to the 20 T cell receptor beta chains below, sequenced in a study of cytomegalovirus exposure and HLA in healthy donors. This PCR relied on a set of 60 Vbeta primers and 13 Jbeta primers. The assay was immunoSEQ multiplex PCR, and TCRdb's table has in-frame clones only and misses some. The sample has 65,000 to 100,000 clones, around 80% seen once. The sample comprised PBMCs. These receptors all come from a man aged 40-49 years in good health and CMV-seronegative.

This chain uses TRBV7-9 with TRBJ1-2; possible D gene TRBD1, 6 bases. V was shortened by 2 bases and J by 4 bases, with 17 bases between the two germline ends. This CDR3 region has 16 residues. Germline values: CDR1 SEHNR, CDR2 FQNEAQ (reference sequence). This CDR3 is CASSLRGHLIGYGYTF. CDR3 DNA sequence: TGTGCCAGCAGCTTACGGGGACATTTAATTGGCTATGGCTACACCTTC.

The chain combines TRBV28 with TRBJ1-2; TRBD1 might be the D (5 bases). Trimming pared 3 bases from V and 4 bases from J, leaving 6 bases between. Germline V gene lookup returns CDR1 MDHEN and CDR2 SYDVKM. This CDR3 is 12 amino acids long. Written as DNA, the CDR3 is TGTGCCAGCAGTTTGACAGTCTATGGCTACACCTTC. This sequence encodes CASSLTVYGYTF.

The chain is built from TRBV30 and TRBJ2-7, with D perhaps matching TRBD2 (5 bases). Deletions cut 0 bases from V and 6 bases from J, with 15 bases between. The length of the CDR3 is 14 residues. CDR1 and CDR2 (germline): GTSNPN, SVGIG (reference sequence). CDR3 protein: CAWSVNPFRGEQYF. In DNA form, the CDR3 reads TGTGCCTGGAGTGTAAATCCGTTCCGGGGCGAGCAGTACTTC.

The table lists this clone with a count of one. Here the CDR3 reads CSVEGEQGLNTEAFF. The CDR3 nucleotides read TGCAGCGTTGAGGGGGAACAGGGGCTGAACACTGAAGCTTTCTTT. The rearrangement uses TRBV29-1 and TRBJ1-1, with 7 bases aligning to TRBD1. The CDR3 spans 15 residues. Germline V lookup: CDR1 SQVTM, CDR2 ANQGSEA. V trimming: 3 bases; J trimming: 0 bases; junction bases outside the gene matches: 7.

This chain joins TRBV28 and TRBJ1-6, with TRBD1 identical over 7 bases. Germline-derived CDR1 and CDR2 are MDHEN and SYDVKM. This CDR3 is built from 15 residues. With V trimmed by 1 base and J by 5 bases, 2 bases remained unmatched. CDR3 sequence (DNA): TGTGCCAGCAGTTTATTGGGACAGAATAATTCACCCCTCCACTTT. It specifies CASSLLGQNNSPLHF.

The V gene is TRBV5-1, the J gene TRBJ2-5; 10 positions match TRBD1. The better agreement between TRBJ2-7 and the DNA end casts doubt on the J call. CDR1 and CDR2 (germline): SGHRS, YFSETQ. CDR3 length: 16 residues. CDR3 in amino acids: CASSLPGGTGASEQYF. CDR3 nucleotide sequence: TGCGCCAGCAGCCTGCCTGGCGGGACAGGGGCCTCCGAGCAGTACTTC.

The chain carries TRBV6-5 and TRBJ2-7; perhaps TRBD1 as D (6 bases). The CDR3 is 13 amino acids. Trimming removed 6 bases from V and 2 bases from J, with 11 bases in between. Germline V gene sequence: CDR1 MNHEY, CDR2 SVGAGI. CDR3 region: CASRGTTAYEQYF. The CDR3 DNA sequence: TGTGCCAGCAGGGGGACAACCGCCTACGAGCAGTACTTC.

This clone occurred a few times. V and J are TRBV28 and TRBJ1-4; D not certain. Germline CDR1 and CDR2: MDHEN and SYDVKM. The CDR3 contains 16 residues. V dropped 2 bases and J dropped 5 bases, with 15 bases sitting between them. The CDR3 sequence is CASSLPIAGENEKLFF. The CDR3 DNA sequence: TGTGCCAGCAGTTTACCCATCGCCGGGGAGAATGAAAAACTGTTTTTT.

The chain carries TRBV28 and TRBJ1-2, with unresolved D. V was clipped by 1 base and J by 2 bases, with 11 bases between them. CDR1 is MDHEN and CDR2 is SYDVKM in the germline V gene. This CDR3 has 15 amino acids. DNA of the CDR3: TGTGCCAGCAGTTTATTATCCGGGTCCAACTATGGCTACACCTTC. Protein sequence: CASSLLSGSNYGYTF.

This clone was seen only a few times. The chain is built from TRBV4-1 and TRBJ2-4, with TRBD1 matching over 7 bases. This CDR3 has 16 residues. The V segment lost 0 bases and the J segment 0 bases; nucleotides outside the gene matches: 2. Looked up from germline, CDR1 is MGHRA and CDR2 is YSYEKL. In nucleotides, the CDR3 is TGCGCCAGCAGCCAAGAGGGACAGCTAGCCAAAAACATTCAGTACTTC. Its protein is CASSQEGQLAKNIQYF.

The CDR3 DNA reads as TGTGCCAGCAGTGAATGGGATCGTAGCGGGGGTGAGCAGTTCTTC. Its translation: CASSEWDRSGGEQFF. The chain links TRBV6-1 to TRBJ2-1; 9 nucleotides match TRBD2. V dropped 2 bases and J dropped 9; count of bases not matched to a gene: 8. The CDR3 runs 15 residues. Germline CDR1 MNHNS, CDR2 SASEGT.

The V and J genes are TRBV5-1 and TRBJ2-7; 11 nucleotides agree with TRBD2. V was clipped by 4 bases and J by 0 bases; unmatched bases: 6. Looked up from germline, CDR1 is SGHRS and CDR2 is YFSETQ. The CDR3 is 16 residues long. CDR3: CASSRRLAGISYEQYF. For the CDR3, the DNA is TGCGCCAGCAGCCGGAGACTAGCGGGGATCTCCTACGAGCAGTACTTC.

This clone was detected a few times. The rearrangement links TRBV6-5 to TRBJ1-1; the D gene is possibly TRBD1 (6 bases). Per the germline V gene, CDR1 is MNHEY and CDR2 is SVGAGI. Trimming shortened V by 5 bases and J by 10 bases, and 14 bases separated the two germline ends. The CDR3 covers 12 residues. The CDR3 sequence: CASSTGSGSAFF. The CDR3 DNA is TGTGCCAGCAGTACAGGGTCCGGTTCAGCTTTCTTT.

The V call is TRBV19, the J call TRBJ1-1; 7 nucleotides agree with TRBD1. J gave up 4 bases and V 6 bases, and 11 bases lay outside the gene matches. The CDR3 contains 15 residues. CDR1 and CDR2 (germline): LNHDA, SQIVND (reference sequence). The DNA of the CDR3 is TGTGCCAGTAGGGCAGGGGGTGGGGTCCGCACTGAAGCTTTCTTT. The encoded protein is CASRAGGGVRTEAFF. Full variable domain (missing parts from reference TRBV19 and TRBJ1-1): DGGITQSPKYLFRKEGQNVTLSCEQNLNHDAMYWYRQDPGQGLRLIYYSQIVNDFQKGDIAEGYSVSREKKESFPLTVTSAQKNPTAFYLCASRAGGGVRTEAFFGQGTRLTVV.

The rearrangement joins TRBV7-9 to TRBJ2-5; weak D call: TRBD2 (5 bases). Germline CDR1 and CDR2: SEHNR and FQNEAQ (reference sequence). This CDR3 contains 12 residues. The V end lost 3 bases, the J end lost 7 bases, and 9 bases lay between the germline ends. CDR3 bases: TGTGCCAGCAGCTTGAATGAGGGGACCCAGTACTTC. This translates into CASSLNEGTQYF.

The chain is built from TRBV2 and TRBJ1-1; D perhaps matches TRBD1 (6 bases). The germline CDR1 and CDR2 sequences are SNHLY and FYNNEI. This CDR3 has 14 residues. The V end lost 8 bases, the J end lost 8 bases, and 21 bases lay between the germline ends. CDR3: CASFPGHGGSEAFF. The CDR3 coding sequence is TGTGCCAGCTTTCCAGGCCATGGGGGCTCAGAAGCTTTCTTT.

Here the CDR3 reads CATRRDRNTEAFF. The DNA for the CDR3 is TGTGCCACTCGCCGGGACAGAAACACTGAAGCTTTCTTT. This sequence joins TRBV10-3 and TRBJ1-1; TRBD1 agrees at 7 bases. Germline CDR1 ENHRY, CDR2 SYGVKD. The CDR3 covers 13 residues. Trimming removed 10 bases from V and 2 bases from J; junction bases left unmatched: 7.

This clone was seen only once. The chain has TRBV29-1 and TRBJ2-1; D is perhaps TRBD1 (5 bases). Germline V gives CDR1 SQVTM, CDR2 ANQGSEA. With 5 bases removed from V and 6 bases from J, the gap between germline ends came to 8 bases. CDR3 size: 11 residues. CDR3 loop: CSVTGSNEQFF. As DNA, the CDR3 is TGCAGCGTTACAGGATCCAATGAGCAGTTCTTC.

This chain connects TRBV10-3 to TRBJ1-2; tentatively, D is TRBD1 (5 bases). The CDR3 runs to 13 residues. Germline V gene sequence: CDR1 ENHRY, CDR2 SYGVKD. V lost 7 bases and J lost 1, with 10 bases in between. The CDR3 DNA reads as TGTGCCATCACCAAAGACAGTAACTATGGCTACACCTTC. Translating gives CAITKDSNYGYTF.

With regard to this clone: No conserved phenylalanine or tryptophan is present at the end of the CDR3, so a read error is the likely explanation. The limits of the CDR3 on the DNA are not certain, so only TCRdb's listed CDR3 is given. The rearrangement links TRBV7-9 to TRBJ1-1; the table's D gene call, TRBD1, was not cross checked with the DNA. The CDR3 length is 11 residues, termini included. The V gene's germline CDR1 is SEHNR and CDR2 FQNEAQ (reference sequence). The CDR3 loop is CASSLGSRALI.